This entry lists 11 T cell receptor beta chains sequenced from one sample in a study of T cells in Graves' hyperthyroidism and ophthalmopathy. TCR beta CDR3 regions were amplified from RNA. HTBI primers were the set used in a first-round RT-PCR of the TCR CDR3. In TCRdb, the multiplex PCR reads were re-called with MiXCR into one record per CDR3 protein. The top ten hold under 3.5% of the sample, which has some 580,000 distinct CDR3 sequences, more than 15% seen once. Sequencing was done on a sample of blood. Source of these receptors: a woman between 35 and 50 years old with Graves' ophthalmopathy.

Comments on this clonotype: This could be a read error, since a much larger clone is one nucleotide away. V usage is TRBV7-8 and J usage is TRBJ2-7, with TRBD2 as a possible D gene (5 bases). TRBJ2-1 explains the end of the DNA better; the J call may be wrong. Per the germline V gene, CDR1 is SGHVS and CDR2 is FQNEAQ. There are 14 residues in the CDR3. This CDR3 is CASSYAGPDYEQFF. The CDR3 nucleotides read TGTGCCAGCAGCTATGCCGGGCCTGACTACGAGCAGTTCTTC.

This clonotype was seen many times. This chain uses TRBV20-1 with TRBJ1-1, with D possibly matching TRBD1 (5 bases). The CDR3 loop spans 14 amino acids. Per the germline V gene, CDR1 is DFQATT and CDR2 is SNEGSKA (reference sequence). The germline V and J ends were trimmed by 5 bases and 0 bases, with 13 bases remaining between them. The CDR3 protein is CSAPPGRMNTEAFF. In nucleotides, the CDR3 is TGCAGTGCTCCGCCGGGACGGATGAACACTGAAGCTTTCTTT.

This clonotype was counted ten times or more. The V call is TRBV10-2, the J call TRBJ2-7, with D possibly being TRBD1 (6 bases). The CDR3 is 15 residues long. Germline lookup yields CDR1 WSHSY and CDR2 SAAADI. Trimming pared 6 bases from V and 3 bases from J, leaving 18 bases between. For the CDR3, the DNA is TGCGCCAGCAGCGCACAGGGTGGGAACTTCTACGAGCAGTACTTC. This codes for CASSAQGGNFYEQYF.

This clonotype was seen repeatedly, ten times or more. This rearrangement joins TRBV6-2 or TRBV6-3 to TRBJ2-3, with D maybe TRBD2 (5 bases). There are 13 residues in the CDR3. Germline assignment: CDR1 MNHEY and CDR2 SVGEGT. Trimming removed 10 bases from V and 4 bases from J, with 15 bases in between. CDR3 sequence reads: CAILDPGSDTQYF. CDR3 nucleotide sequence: TGTGCCATCCTCGACCCGGGGTCAGATACGCAGTATTTT.

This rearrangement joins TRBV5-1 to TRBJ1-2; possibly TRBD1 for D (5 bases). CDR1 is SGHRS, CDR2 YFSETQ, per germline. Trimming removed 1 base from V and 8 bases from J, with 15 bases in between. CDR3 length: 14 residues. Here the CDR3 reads CASSLLTPQEGYTF. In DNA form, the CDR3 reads TGCGCCAGCAGCTTGTTGACCCCACAGGAGGGCTACACCTTC.

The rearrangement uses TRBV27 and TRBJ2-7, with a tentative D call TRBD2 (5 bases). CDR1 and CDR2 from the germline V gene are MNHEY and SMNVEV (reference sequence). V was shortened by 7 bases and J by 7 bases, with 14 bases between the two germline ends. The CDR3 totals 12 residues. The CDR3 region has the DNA TGTGCCAGCACTTCCCCGGGGAAGGAGCAGTACTTC. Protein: CASTSPGKEQYF.

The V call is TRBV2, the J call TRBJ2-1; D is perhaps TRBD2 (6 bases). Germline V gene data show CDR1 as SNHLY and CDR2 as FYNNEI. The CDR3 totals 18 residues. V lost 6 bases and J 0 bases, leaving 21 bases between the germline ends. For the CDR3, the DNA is TGTGCCAGCAGGATGACTAGAGAAGCGGGCCCCTCCTACAATGAGCAGTTCTTC. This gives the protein CASRMTREAGPSYNEQFF.

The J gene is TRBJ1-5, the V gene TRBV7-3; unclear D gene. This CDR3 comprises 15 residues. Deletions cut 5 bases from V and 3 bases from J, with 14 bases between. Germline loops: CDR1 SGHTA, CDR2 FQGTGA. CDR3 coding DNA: TGTGCCAGCAGCCCCGTTTATTACTACAATCAGCCCCAGCATTTT. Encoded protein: CASSPVYYYNQPQHF.

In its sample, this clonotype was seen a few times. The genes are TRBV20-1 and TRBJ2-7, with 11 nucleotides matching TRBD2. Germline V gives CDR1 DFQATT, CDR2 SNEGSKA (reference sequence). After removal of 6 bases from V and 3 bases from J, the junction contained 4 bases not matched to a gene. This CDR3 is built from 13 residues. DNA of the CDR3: TGCAGTGCGCTTCTAGCGGGAGGCTACGAGCAGTACTTC. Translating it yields CSALLAGGYEQYF.

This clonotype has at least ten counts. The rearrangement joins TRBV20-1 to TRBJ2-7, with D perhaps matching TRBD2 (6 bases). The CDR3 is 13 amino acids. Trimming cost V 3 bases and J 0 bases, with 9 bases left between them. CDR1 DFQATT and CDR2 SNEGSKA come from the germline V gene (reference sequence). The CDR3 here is CSASSGHSYEQYF. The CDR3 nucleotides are TGCAGTGCTAGTAGCGGCCACTCCTACGAGCAGTACTTC.

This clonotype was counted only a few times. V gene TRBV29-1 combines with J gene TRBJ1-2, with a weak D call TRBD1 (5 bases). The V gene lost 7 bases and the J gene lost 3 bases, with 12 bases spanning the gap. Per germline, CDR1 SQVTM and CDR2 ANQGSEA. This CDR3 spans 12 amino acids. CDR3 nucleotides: TGCAGCGCAGGGCAGGTCGACTATGGCTACACCTTC. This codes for CSAGQVDYGYTF.